This T cell receptor beta chain was captured in a study of blood T cells in healthy people across ages. Looked up from germline, CDR1 is SGHKS and CDR2 is YYEKEE (reference sequence). The CDR3 consists of 16 residues. The ends lost 3 bases at V and 0 bases at J; junction bases unmatched: 9. Primers used in a second PCR of about 6 to 11 cycles were a sample-barcoded 5' primer and a J-beta primer mix. TCRdb processed the 5' RACE reads anew with MiXCR; each CDR3 protein has one entry. The sample consists of about 1,400,000 distinct CDR3 sequences, around 42% of them appearing once. The source is a woman aged 18-30 years in good health. Source material: blood. J is TRBJ2-7 and V is TRBV5-5; 7 bases map to TRBD1. The CDR3 nucleotides read TGTGCCAGCAGCTCGAGACAGGGCAAAACCTCCTACGAGCAGTACTTC. Protein product: CASSSRQGKTSYEQYF.